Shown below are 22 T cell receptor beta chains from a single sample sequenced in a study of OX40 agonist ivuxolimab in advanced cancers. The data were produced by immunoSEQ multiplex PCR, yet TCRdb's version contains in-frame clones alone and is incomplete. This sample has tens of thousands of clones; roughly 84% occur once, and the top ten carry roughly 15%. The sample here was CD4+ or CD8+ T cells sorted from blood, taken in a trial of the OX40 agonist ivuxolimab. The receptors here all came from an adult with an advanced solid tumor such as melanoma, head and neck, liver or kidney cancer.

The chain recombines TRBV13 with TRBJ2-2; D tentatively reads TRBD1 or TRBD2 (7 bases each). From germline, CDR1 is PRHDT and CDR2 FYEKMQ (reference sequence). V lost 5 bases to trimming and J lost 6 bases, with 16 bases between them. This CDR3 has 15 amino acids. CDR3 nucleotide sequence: TGTGCCAGCAGCGGGGAGGGGGCGCAAGCCGGGGAGCTGTTTTTT. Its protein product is CASSGEGAQAGELFF.

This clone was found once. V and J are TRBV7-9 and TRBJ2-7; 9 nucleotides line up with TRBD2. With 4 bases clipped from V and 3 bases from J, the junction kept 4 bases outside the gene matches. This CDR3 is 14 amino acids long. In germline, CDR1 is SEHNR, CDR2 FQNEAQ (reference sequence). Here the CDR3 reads CASSWGREGYEQYF. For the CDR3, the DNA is TGTGCCAGCAGCTGGGGGCGGGAGGGCTACGAGCAGTACTTC.

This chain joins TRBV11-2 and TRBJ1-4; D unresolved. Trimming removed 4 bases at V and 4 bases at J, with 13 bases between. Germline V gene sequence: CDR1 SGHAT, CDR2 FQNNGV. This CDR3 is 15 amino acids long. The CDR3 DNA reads TGTGCCAGCAGCTCGGATTCTAGGATTAATGAAAAACTGTTTTTT. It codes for CASSSDSRINEKLFF.

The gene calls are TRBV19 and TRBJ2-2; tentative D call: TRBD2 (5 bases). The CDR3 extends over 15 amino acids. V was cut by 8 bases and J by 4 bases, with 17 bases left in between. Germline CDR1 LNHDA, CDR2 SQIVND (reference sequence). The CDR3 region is CASLPGSLTTGELFF. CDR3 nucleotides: TGTGCCAGTTTACCGGGATCCTTGACCACCGGGGAGCTGTTTTTT. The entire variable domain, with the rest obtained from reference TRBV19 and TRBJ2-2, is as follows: DGGITQSPKYLFRKEGQNVTLSCEQNLNHDAMYWYRQDPGQGLRLIYYSQIVNDFQKGDIAEGYSVSREKKESFPLTVTSAQKNPTAFYLCASLPGSLTTGELFFGEGSRLTVL.

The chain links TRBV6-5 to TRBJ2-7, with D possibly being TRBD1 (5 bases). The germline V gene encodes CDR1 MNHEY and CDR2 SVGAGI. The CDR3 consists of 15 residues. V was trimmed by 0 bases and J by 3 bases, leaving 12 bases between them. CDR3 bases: TGTGCCAGCAGTTACTCGATACAGGAACGCTACGAGCAGTACTTC. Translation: CASSYSIQERYEQYF.

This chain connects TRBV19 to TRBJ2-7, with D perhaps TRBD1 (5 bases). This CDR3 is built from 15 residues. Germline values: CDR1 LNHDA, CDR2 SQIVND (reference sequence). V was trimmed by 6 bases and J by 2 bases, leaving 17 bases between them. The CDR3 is CASSRQPTGPYEQYF. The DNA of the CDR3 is TGTGCCAGTAGCCGACAACCAACAGGCCCCTACGAGCAGTACTTC.

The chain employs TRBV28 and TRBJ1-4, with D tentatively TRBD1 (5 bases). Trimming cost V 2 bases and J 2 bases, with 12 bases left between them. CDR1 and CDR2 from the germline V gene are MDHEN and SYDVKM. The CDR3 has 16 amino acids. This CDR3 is CASSLLEGWTNEKLFF. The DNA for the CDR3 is TGTGCCAGCAGTTTACTAGAGGGGTGGACTAATGAAAAACTGTTTTTT.

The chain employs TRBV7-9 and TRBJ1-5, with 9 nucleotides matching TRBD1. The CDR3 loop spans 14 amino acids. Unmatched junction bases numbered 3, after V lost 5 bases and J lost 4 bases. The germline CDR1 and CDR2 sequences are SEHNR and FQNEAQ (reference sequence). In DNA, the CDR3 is TGTGCCAGCAGCCGGACAGGGGATAATCAGCCCCAGCATTTT. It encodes CASSRTGDNQPQHF.

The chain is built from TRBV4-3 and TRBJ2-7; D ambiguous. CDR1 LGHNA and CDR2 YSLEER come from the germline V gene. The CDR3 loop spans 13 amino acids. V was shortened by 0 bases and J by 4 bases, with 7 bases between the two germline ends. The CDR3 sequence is CASSQEVGYEQYF. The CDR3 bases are TGCGCCAGCAGCCAAGAGGTCGGTTACGAGCAGTACTTC.

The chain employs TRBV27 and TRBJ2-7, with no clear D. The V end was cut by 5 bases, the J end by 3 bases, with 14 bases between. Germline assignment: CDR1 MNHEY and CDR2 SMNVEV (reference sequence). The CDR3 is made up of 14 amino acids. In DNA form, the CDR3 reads TGTGCCAGCAGTGCCCATCCGCAGGTCTACGAGCAGTACTTC. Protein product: CASSAHPQVYEQYF.

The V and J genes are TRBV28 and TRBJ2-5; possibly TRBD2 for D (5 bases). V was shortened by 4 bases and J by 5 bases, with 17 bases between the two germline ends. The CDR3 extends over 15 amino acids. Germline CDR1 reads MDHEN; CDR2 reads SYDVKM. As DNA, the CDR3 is TGTGCCAGCAGTTCTGAGGGTTTAACGGTGGAGACCCAGTACTTC. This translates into CASSSEGLTVETQYF.

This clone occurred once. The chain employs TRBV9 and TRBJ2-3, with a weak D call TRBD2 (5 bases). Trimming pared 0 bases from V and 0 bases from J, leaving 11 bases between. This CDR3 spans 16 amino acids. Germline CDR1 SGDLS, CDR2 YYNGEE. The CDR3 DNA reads TGTGCCAGCAGCGTAGAGGTGGGAGTGAGCACAGATACGCAGTATTTT. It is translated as CASSVEVGVSTDTQYF.

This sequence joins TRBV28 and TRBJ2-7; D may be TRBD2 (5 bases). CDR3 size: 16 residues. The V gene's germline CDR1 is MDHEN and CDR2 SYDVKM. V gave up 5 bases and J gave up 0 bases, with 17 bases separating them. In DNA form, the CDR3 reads TGTGCCAGCAGTCCCCCAACCGGGCGGGCCTCCTACGAGCAGTACTTC. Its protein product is CASSPPTGRASYEQYF.

In DNA form, the CDR3 reads TGTGCCAGCAGCTCTAGCGGCTACAATGAGCAGTTCTTC. This translates into CASSSSGYNEQFF. This rearrangement joins TRBV9 to TRBJ2-1; 7 bases fit TRBD2. From germline, CDR1 is SGDLS and CDR2 YYNGEE. The trim removed 4 bases at V and 3 bases at J, leaving 1 base unmatched. The CDR3 is 13 amino acids.

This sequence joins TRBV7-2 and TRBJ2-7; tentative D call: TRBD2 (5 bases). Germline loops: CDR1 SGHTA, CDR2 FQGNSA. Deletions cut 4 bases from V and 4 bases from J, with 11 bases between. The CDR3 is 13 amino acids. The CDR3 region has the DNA TGTGCCAGCAGCTCCCCCGGACTTTACGAGCAGTACTTC. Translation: CASSSPGLYEQYF.

The CDR3 sequence: CASSMGWVSNQPQHF. The CDR3, as DNA: TGTGCCAGTAGTATGGGATGGGTGAGCAATCAGCCCCAGCATTTT. This sequence joins TRBV19 and TRBJ1-5; no reliable D call. Per the germline V gene, CDR1 is LNHDA and CDR2 is SQIVND (reference sequence). V lost 3 bases and J lost 1, with 10 bases in between. The CDR3 sequence is 15 residues long.

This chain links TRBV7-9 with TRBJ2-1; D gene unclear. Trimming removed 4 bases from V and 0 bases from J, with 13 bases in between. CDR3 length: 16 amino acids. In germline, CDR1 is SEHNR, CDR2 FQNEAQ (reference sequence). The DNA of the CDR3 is TGTGCCAGCAGCTCCAAAGATCTGAGCTCCTACAATGAGCAGTTCTTC. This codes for CASSSKDLSSYNEQFF.

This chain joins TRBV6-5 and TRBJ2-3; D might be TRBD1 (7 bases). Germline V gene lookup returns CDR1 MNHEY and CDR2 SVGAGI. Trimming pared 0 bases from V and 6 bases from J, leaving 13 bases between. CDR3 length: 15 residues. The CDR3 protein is CASSYSLAGGDTQYF. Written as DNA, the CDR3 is TGTGCCAGCAGTTACTCACTAGCAGGGGGTGATACGCAGTATTTT.

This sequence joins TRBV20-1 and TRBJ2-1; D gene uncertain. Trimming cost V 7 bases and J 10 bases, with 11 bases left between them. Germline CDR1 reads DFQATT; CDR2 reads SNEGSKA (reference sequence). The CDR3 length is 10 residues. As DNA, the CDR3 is TGCAGTGTGTCGGGCCCCGAGCAGTTCTTC. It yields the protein CSVSGPEQFF.

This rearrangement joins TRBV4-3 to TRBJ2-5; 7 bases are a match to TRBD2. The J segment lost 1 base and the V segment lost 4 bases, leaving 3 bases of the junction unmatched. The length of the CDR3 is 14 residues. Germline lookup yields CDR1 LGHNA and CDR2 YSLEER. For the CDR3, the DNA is TGCGCCAGCAGCCCTAGCGGAAGCCAAGAGACCCAGTACTTC. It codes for CASSPSGSQETQYF.

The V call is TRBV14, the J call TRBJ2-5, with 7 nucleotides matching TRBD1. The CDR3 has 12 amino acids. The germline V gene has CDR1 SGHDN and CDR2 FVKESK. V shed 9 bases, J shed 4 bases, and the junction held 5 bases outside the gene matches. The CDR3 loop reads CASNRGLETQYF. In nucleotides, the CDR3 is TGTGCCAGTAACAGGGGTTTAGAGACCCAGTACTTC.

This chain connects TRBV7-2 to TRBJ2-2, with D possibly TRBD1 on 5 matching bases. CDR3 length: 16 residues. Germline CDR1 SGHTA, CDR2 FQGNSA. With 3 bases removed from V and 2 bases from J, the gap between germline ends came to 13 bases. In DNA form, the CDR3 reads TGTGCCAGCAGCTTCCAGGGCTCCTTCAACACCGGGGAGCTGTTTTTT. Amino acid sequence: CASSFQGSFNTGELFF.